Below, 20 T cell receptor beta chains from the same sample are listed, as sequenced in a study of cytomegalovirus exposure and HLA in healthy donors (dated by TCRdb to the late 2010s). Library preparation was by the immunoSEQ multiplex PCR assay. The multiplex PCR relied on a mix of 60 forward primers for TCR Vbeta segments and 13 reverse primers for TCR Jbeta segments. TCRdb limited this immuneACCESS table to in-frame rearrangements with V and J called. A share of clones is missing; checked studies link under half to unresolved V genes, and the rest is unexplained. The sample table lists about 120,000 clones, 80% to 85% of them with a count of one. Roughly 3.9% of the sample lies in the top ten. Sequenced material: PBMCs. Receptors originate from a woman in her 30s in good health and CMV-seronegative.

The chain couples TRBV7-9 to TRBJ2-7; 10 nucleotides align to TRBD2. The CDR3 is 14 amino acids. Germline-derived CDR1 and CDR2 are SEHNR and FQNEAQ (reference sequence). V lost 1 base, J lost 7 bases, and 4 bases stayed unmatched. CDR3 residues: CASSLGWTSGEQYF. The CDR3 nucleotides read TGTGCCAGCAGCTTAGGGTGGACTAGCGGTGAGCAGTACTTC.

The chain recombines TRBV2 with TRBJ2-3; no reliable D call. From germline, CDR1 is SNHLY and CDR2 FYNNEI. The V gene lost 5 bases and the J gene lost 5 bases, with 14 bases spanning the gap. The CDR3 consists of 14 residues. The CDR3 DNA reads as TGTGCCAGCAGTCCGACAAGTTTTAGAGATACGCAGTATTTT. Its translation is CASSPTSFRDTQYF. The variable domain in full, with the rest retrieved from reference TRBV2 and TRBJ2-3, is EPEVTQTPSHQVTQMGQEVILRCVPISNHLYFYWYRQILGQKVEFLVSFYNNEISEKSEIFDDQFSVERPDGSNFTLKIRSTKLEDSAMYFCASSPTSFRDTQYFGPGTRLTVL.

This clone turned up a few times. The CDR3 sequence is CASSFGLNTGELFF. In DNA, the CDR3 is TGTGCCAGCAGTTTCGGACTCAACACCGGGGAGCTGTTTTTT. The chain couples TRBV27 to TRBJ2-2, with a possible D match to TRBD2 (5 bases). Germline V lookup: CDR1 MNHEY, CDR2 SMNVEV (reference sequence). Trimming removed 3 bases from V and 2 bases from J, with 7 bases in between. The CDR3 spans 14 residues.

This chain's CDR3 is CASSFGQIDPLQYF. CDR3 nucleotides: TGTGCCAGCAGCTTTGGACAGATAGATCCTCTGCAGTATTTT. V usage is TRBV7-9 and J usage is TRBJ2-3, with D tentatively TRBD1 (6 bases). This CDR3 has 14 amino acids. Per the germline V gene, CDR1 is SEHNR and CDR2 is FQNEAQ (reference sequence). V dropped 3 bases and J dropped 11 bases, with 18 bases sitting between them.

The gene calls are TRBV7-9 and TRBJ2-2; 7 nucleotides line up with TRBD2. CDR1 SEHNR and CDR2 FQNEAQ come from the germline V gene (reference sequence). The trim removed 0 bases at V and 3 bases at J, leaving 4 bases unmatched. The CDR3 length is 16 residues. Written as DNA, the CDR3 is TGTGCCAGCAGCTTAGCGCGGGACTATGACACCGGGGAGCTGTTTTTT. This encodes CASSLARDYDTGELFF.

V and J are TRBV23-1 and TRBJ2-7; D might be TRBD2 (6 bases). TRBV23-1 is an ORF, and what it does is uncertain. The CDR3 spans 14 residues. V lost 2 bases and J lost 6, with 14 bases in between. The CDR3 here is CASSQGRESREQYF. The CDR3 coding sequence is TGCGCCAGCAGTCAAGGCCGGGAGTCTCGCGAGCAGTACTTC.

The CDR3 loop is CASSTGQGMEPQHF. The CDR3 nucleotides are TGTGCCAGTAGTACCGGACAGGGAATGGAGCCCCAGCATTTT. V and J are TRBV19 and TRBJ1-5; 8 bases are a match to TRBD1. The CDR3 runs to 14 residues. Germline assignment: CDR1 LNHDA and CDR2 SQIVND (reference sequence). The V segment lost 4 bases and the J segment 8 bases; nucleotides outside the gene matches: 7.

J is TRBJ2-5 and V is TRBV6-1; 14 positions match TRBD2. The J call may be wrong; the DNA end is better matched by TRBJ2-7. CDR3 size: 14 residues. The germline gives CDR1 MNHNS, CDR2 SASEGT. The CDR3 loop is CAIGTSGRTHEQYF. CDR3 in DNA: TGTGCCATCGGGACTAGCGGGAGAACCCACGAGCAGTACTTC.

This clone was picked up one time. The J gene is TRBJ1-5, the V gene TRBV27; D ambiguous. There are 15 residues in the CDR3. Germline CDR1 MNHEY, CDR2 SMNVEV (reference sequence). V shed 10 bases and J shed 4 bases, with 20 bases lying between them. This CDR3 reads CATSSVGGWNQPQHF. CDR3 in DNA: TGTGCCACCTCGTCCGTCGGAGGTTGGAATCAGCCCCAGCATTTT.

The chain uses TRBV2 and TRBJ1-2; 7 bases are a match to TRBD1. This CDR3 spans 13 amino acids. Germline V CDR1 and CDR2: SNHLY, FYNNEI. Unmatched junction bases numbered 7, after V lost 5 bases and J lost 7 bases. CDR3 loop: CASSNTGVAGYTF. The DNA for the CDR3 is TGTGCCAGCAGTAATACAGGGGTTGCTGGCTACACCTTC.

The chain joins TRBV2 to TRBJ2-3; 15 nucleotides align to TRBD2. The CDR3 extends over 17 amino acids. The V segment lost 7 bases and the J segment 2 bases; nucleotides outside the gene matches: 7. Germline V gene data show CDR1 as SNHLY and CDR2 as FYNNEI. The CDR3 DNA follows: TGTGCCAGCAACAGCGGACTAGCGGGAGGGTACACAGATACGCAGTATTTT. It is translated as CASNSGLAGGYTDTQYF.

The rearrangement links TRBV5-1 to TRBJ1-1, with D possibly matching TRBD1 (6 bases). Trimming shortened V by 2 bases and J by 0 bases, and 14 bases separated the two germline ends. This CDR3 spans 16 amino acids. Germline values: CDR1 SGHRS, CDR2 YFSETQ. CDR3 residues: CASSFGTIVMNTEAFF. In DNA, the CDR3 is TGCGCCAGCAGCTTCGGGACAATCGTTATGAACACTGAAGCTTTCTTT.

The CDR3, as DNA: TGCGCCAGCAGCCAAGGGACTCAGGGGGCCGAGGGAGAGACCCAGTACTTC. Amino acid sequence: CASSQGTQGAEGETQYF. V usage is TRBV4-3 and J usage is TRBJ2-5; 8 bases align to TRBD1. The V gene's germline CDR1 is LGHNA and CDR2 YSLEER. The CDR3 runs 17 residues. V lost 1 base and J lost 4; bases outside the gene matches: 11.

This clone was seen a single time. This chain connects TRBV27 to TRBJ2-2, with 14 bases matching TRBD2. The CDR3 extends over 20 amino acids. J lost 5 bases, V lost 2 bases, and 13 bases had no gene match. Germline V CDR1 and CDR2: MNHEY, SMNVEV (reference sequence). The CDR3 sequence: CASSLGTSGRSPVWTGELFF. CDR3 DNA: TGTGCCAGCAGTTTAGGGACTAGCGGGAGAAGCCCAGTGTGGACCGGGGAGCTGTTTTTT.

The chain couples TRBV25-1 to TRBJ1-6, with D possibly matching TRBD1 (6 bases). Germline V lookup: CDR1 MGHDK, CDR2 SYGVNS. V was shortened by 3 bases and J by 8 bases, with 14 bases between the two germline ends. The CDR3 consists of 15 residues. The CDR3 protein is CASSDLQGRDSPLHF. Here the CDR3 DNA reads TGTGCCAGCAGTGATCTACAGGGTCGGGATTCACCCCTCCACTTT.

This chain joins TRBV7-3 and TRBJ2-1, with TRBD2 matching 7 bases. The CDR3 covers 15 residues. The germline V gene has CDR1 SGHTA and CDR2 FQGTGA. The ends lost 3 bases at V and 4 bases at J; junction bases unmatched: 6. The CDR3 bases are TGTGCCAGCAGCTTCCTCAGCGGGACGTACAATGAGCAGTTCTTC. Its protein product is CASSFLSGTYNEQFF. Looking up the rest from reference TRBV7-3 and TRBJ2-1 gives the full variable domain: GAGVSQTPSNKVTEKGKYVELRCDPISGHTALYWYRQSLGQGPEFLIYFQGTGAADDSGLPNDRFFAVRPEGSVSTLKIQRTERGDSAVYLCASSFLSGTYNEQFFGPGTRLTVL.

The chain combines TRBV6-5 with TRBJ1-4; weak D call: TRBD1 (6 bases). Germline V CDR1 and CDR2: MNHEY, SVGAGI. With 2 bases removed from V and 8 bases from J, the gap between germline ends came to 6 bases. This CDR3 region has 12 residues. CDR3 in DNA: TGTGCCAGCAGTTACGACAGGGAAAAACTGTTTTTT. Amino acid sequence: CASSYDREKLFF.

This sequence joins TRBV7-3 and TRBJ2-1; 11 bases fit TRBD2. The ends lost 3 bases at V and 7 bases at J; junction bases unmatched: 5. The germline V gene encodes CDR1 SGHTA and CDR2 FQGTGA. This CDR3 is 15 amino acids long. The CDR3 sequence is CASSFLAGGLNEQFF. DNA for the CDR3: TGTGCCAGCAGCTTCTTAGCGGGAGGGTTAAATGAGCAGTTCTTC.

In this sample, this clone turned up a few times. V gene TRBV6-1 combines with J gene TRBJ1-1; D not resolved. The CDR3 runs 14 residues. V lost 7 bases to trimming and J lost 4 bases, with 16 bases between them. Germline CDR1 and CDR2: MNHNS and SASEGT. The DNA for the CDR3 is TGTGCCAGCATCCAGTCGTGGGCGAGCACTGAAGCTTTCTTT. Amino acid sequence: CASIQSWASTEAFF.

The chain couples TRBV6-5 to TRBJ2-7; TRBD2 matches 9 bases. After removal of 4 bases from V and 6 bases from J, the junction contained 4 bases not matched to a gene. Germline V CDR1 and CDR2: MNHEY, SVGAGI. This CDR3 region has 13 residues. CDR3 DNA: TGTGCCAGCAGTTCGGGACTAGCTCGCGAGCAGTACTTC. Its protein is CASSSGLAREQYF.